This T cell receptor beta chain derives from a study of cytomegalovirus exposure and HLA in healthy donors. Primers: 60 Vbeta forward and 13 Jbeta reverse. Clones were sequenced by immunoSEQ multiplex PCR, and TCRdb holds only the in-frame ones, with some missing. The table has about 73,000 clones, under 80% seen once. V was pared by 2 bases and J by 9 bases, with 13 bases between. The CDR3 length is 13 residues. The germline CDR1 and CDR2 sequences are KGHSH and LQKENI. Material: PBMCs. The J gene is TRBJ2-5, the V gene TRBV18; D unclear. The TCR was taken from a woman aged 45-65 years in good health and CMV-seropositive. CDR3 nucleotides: TGTGCCAGCTCACCAACGGAGCAATGGGCCCAGTACTTC. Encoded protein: CASSPTEQWAQYF.